A single sample gave rise to the 14 T cell receptor beta chains below, sequenced in a study of human T cells and chemical hapten exposure. Noted time point: patch test 1, 2 weeks after DPC sensitization. Treatment here: therapeutic diphenylcyclopropenone sensitization with weekly scalp DPC. Each CDR3 protein gets one entry after TCRdb re-called the RACE reads with MiXCR. This sample has around 76,000 distinct CDR3 sequences, with 10% to 15% found just once. The input for sequencing was whole blood, taken in connection with sensitization to the hapten diphenylcyclopropenone (DPC). All receptors come from an older woman with alopecia areata. Some clones in this sample may be carry-over from other donors' samples.

The sample holds a few counts of this clonotype. V is TRBV5-1 and J is TRBJ2-5; TRBD1 matches 8 bases. V was clipped by 4 bases and J by 5 bases; unmatched bases: 10. This CDR3 spans 15 amino acids. Germline values: CDR1 SGHRS, CDR2 YFSETQ. The CDR3, as DNA: TGCGCCAGCAGCCACGGGACAGGATCAGCCGAGACCCAGTACTTC. Residues: CASSHGTGSAETQYF.

There are a few counts of this clonotype. This rearrangement joins TRBV20-1 to TRBJ2-1; TRBD2 might be the D (6 bases). The CDR3 spans 14 residues. Looked up from germline, CDR1 is DFQATT and CDR2 is SNEGSKA (reference sequence). The V end lost 5 bases, the J end lost 9 bases, and 20 bases lay between the germline ends. The CDR3, as DNA: TGCAGTGCTGGCAGGACGGGGGAGTGGGGTGAGCAGTTCTTC. The encoded protein is CSAGRTGEWGEQFF.

This clonotype was detected ten times or more. V usage is TRBV18 and J usage is TRBJ1-5, with D tentatively TRBD1 (5 bases). The CDR3 covers 16 residues. Between the trimmed V and J ends, which lost 3 bases and 0 bases, there was a span of 12 bases. The germline gives CDR1 KGHSH, CDR2 LQKENI. The CDR3 protein is CASSPIQANSNQPQHF. CDR3 nucleotides: TGTGCCAGCTCACCGATACAGGCTAATAGCAATCAGCCCCAGCATTTT.

On this clonotype: The germline gene is not matched at one end of the junction; a read error may be the cause. The V call is TRBV18, the J call TRBJ2-1, with 9 bases that match TRBD1. CDR3 length equals 15 residues. In germline, CDR1 is KGHSH, CDR2 LQKENI. The chain's CDR3 is CASSPRDRVFDEQFF. In DNA form, the CDR3 reads TGTGCCAGCTCCCCACGGGACAGGGTCTTCGATGAGCAGTTCTTC.

This clonotype showed up just a few times. The chain has TRBV5-1 and TRBJ2-3, with 8 bases fitting TRBD2. Germline CDR1 and CDR2: SGHRS and YFSETQ. Unmatched junction bases numbered 4, after V lost 4 bases and J lost 0 bases. CDR3 length equals 15 residues. The CDR3 here is CASSLAGISTDTQYF. The DNA of the CDR3 is TGCGCCAGCAGCCTAGCGGGTATCAGCACAGATACGCAGTATTTT.

V gene TRBV10-3 combines with J gene TRBJ2-1; D tentatively fits TRBD1 or TRBD2 (5 bases each). Germline V gene lookup returns CDR1 ENHRY and CDR2 SYGVKD. There are 13 residues in the CDR3. Trimming took 7 bases from V and 7 from J, leaving 14 bases between them. CDR3 sequence: CAITSGPSNEQFF. For the CDR3, the DNA is TGTGCCATCACCTCGGGGCCCTCGAATGAGCAGTTCTTC.

At least ten counts were recorded for this clonotype. This chain uses TRBV20-1 with TRBJ2-1; D call uncertain. Trimming pared 0 bases from V and 7 bases from J, leaving 19 bases between. The germline V gene has CDR1 DFQATT and CDR2 SNEGSKA (reference sequence). The CDR3 spans 16 residues. The chain's CDR3 is CSARDNGYFGLNEQFF. The CDR3 nucleotides read TGCAGTGCTAGAGATAACGGGTACTTTGGGTTGAATGAGCAGTTCTTC.

The sample holds many counts of this clonotype. The chain combines TRBV6-2 or TRBV6-3 with TRBJ2-2; D may be TRBD2 (6 bases). Trimming cost V 4 bases and J 0 bases, with 21 bases left between them. The CDR3 sequence is 19 residues long. CDR1 and CDR2 from the germline V gene are MNHEY and SVGEGT. The CDR3 is CASSLRSTGGLTNTGELFF. In DNA form, the CDR3 reads TGTGCCAGCAGTTTACGGTCGACTGGAGGGCTTACGAACACCGGGGAGCTGTTTTTT.

The gene calls are TRBV29-1 and TRBJ2-1, with 11 positions matching TRBD2. CDR1 and CDR2 from the germline V gene are SQVTM and ANQGSEA. This CDR3 has 14 amino acids. V shed 1 base and J 9 bases; nucleotides not matched to a gene: 5. CDR3 coding DNA: TGCAGCGTTGAAGGGGCTAGCGGGGGGTTTGAGCAGTTCTTC. It codes for CSVEGASGGFEQFF.

This rearrangement joins TRBV7-2 to TRBJ2-1; the D gene is possibly TRBD1 (6 bases). V shed 1 base and J shed 2 bases, with 9 bases lying between them. This CDR3 has 15 amino acids. CDR1 is SGHTA and CDR2 is FQGNSA in the germline V gene. The CDR3 here is CASSLVDSAYNEQFF. CDR3 coding DNA: TGTGCCAGCAGCTTAGTGGACAGCGCCTACAATGAGCAGTTCTTC.

The chain employs TRBV20-1 and TRBJ2-7, with D tentatively TRBD2 (6 bases). This CDR3 spans 12 amino acids. Germline CDR1 is DFQATT and CDR2 is SNEGSKA (reference sequence). V was pared by 4 bases and J by 3 bases, with 10 bases between. CDR3 nucleotide sequence: TGCAGTGCTAAGGGACTTAACTACGAGCAGTACTTC. Encoded protein: CSAKGLNYEQYF.

The chain couples TRBV18 to TRBJ1-1; possible D gene TRBD1, 6 bases. V dropped 1 base and J dropped 3 bases, with 12 bases sitting between them. The CDR3 has 15 residues. Germline CDR1 and CDR2: KGHSH and LQKENI. The CDR3 nucleotides read TGTGCCAGCTCACCACTCTTACAGGGAGACACTGAAGCTTTCTTT. Protein product: CASSPLLQGDTEAFF. The full variable domain, completed using reference TRBV18 and TRBJ1-1, is NAGVMQNPRHLVRRRGQEARLRCSPMKGHSHVYWYRQLPEEGLKFMVYLQKENIIDESGMPKERFSAEFPKEGPSILRIQQVVRGDSAAYFCASSPLLQGDTEAFFGQGTRLTVV.

V gene TRBV7-9 combines with J gene TRBJ1-2; D remains ambiguous. Germline CDR1 reads SEHNR; CDR2 reads FQNEAQ (reference sequence). The CDR3 is 13 amino acids. The V gene lost 3 bases and the J gene lost 2 bases, with 7 bases spanning the gap. The DNA of the CDR3 is TGTGCCAGCAGCTTTGGCAGGAACTATGGCTACACCTTC. As protein: CASSFGRNYGYTF.

The chain is built from TRBV5-1 and TRBJ2-1; D not resolved. Trimming shortened V by 2 bases and J by 8 bases, and 5 bases separated the two germline ends. This CDR3 is 11 amino acids long. CDR1 and CDR2 from the germline V gene are SGHRS and YFSETQ. Here the CDR3 reads CASSFDDEQFF. CDR3 bases: TGCGCCAGCAGCTTTGACGATGAGCAGTTCTTC.